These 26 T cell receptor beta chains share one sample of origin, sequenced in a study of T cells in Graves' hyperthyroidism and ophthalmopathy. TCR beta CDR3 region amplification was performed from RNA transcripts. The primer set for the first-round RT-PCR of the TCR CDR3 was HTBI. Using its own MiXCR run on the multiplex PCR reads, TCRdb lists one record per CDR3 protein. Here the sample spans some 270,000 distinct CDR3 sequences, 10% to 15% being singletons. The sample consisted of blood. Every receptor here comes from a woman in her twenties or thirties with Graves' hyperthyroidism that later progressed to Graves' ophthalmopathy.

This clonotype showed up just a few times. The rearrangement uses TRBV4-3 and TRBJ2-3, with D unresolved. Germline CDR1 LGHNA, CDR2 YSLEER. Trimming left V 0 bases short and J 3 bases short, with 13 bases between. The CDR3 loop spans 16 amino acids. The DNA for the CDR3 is TGCGCCAGCAGCCAAGATCACTGGAGTAAAACAGATACGCAGTATTTT. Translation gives CASSQDHWSKTDTQYF.

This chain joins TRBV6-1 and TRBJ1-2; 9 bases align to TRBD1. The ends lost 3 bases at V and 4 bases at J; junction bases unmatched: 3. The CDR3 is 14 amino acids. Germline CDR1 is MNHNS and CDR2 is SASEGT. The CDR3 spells CASSETGGTYGYTF. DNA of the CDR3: TGTGCCAGCAGTGAGACAGGGGGTACCTATGGCTACACCTTC.

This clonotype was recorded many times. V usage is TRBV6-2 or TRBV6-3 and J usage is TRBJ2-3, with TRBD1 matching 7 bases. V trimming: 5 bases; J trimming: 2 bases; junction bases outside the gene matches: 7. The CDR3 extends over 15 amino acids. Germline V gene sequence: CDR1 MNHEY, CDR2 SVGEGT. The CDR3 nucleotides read TGTGCCAGCAGTATTCGGACAGGTATCACAGATACGCAGTATTTT. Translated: CASSIRTGITDTQYF.

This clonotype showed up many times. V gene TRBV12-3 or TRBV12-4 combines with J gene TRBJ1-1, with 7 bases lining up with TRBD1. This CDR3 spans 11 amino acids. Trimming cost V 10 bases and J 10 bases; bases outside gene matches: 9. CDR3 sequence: CATRRQGSAFF. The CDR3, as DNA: TGTGCCACTCGGAGACAGGGTTCAGCTTTCTTT.

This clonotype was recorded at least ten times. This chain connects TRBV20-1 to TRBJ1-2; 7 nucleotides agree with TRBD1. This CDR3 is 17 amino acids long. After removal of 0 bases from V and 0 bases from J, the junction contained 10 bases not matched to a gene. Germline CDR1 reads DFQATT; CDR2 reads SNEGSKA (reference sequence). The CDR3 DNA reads TGCAGTGCTAGAGATAACCCTCTCGACAGGGCTAACTATGGCTACACCTTC. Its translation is CSARDNPLDRANYGYTF.

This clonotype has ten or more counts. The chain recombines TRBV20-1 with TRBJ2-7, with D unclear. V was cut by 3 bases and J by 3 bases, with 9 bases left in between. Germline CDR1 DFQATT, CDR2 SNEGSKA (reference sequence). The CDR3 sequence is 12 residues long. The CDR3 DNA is TGCAGTGCTAGTTCACAGATCTACGAGCAGTACTTC. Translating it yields CSASSQIYEQYF.

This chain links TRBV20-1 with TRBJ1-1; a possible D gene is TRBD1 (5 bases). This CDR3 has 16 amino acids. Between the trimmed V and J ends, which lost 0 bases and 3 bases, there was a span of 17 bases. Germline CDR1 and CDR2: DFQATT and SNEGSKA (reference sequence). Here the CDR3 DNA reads TGCAGTGCTAGAGATATCCTCCCGCGGACATACACTGAAGCTTTCTTT. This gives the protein CSARDILPRTYTEAFF.

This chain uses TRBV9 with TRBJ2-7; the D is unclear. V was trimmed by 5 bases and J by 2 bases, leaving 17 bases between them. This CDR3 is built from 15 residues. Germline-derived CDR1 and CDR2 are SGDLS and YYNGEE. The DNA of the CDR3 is TGTGCCAGCAGTAGGCCCGGGTGGGGAACCTACGAGCAGTACTTC. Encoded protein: CASSRPGWGTYEQYF.

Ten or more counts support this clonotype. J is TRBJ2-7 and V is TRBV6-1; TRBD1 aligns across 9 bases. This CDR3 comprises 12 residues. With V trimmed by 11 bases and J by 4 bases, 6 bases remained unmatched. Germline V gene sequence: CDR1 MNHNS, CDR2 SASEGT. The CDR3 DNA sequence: TGTGCCCTGGACAGGGGAGGGTACGAGCAGTACTTC. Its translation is CALDRGGYEQYF.

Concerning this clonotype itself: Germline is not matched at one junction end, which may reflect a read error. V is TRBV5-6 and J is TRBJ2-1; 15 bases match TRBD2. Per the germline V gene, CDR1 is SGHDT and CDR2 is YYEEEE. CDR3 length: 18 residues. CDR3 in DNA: TGTGCCAGCAGCATCGGACTAGCGGGAGGGCAATCCTACAATGAGCAGTCCTTC. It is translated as CASSIGLAGGQSYNEQSF.

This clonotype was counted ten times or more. The CDR3 spells CASTARVTDTQYF. The CDR3 DNA is TGTGCCAGCACTGCTAGGGTCACAGATACGCAGTATTTT. The chain has TRBV6-2 or TRBV6-3 and TRBJ2-3; no clear D gene. The CDR3 is 13 residues long. Germline-derived CDR1 and CDR2 are MNHEY and SVGEGT. V was shortened by 7 bases and J by 2 bases, with 10 bases between the two germline ends.

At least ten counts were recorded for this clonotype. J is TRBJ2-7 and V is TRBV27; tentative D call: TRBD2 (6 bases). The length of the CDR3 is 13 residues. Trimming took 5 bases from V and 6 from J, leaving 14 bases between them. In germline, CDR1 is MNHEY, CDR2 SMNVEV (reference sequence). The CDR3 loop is CASSLGGSVEQYF. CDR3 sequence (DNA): TGTGCCAGCAGTCTTGGAGGGTCCGTCGAGCAGTACTTC.

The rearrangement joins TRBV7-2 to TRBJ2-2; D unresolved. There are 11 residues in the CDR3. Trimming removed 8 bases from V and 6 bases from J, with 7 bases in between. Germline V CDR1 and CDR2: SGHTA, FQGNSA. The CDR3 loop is CASGPPGELFF. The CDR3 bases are TGTGCCAGCGGGCCGCCCGGGGAGCTGTTTTTT.

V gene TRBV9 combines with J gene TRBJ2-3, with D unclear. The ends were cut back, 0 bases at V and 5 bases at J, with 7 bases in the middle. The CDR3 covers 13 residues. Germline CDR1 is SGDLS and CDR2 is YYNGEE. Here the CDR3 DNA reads TGTGCCAGCAGCGTAGAAACGGTAGATACGCAGTATTTT. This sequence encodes CASSVETVDTQYF.

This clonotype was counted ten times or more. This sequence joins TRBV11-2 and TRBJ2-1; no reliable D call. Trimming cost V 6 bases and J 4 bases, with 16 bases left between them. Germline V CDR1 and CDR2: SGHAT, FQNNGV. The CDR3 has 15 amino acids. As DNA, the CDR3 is TGTGCCAGCAGACCAAACGGCGGTTCATACAATGAGCAGTTCTTC. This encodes CASRPNGGSYNEQFF.

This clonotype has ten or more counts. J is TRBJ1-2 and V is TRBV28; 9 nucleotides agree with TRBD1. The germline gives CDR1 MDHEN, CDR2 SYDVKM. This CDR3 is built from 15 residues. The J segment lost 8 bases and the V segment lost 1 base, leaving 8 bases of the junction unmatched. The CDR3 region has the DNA TGTGCCAGCAGTTTATTCGGACAGGGGAAAGGAGGCTACACCTTC. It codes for CASSLFGQGKGGYTF.

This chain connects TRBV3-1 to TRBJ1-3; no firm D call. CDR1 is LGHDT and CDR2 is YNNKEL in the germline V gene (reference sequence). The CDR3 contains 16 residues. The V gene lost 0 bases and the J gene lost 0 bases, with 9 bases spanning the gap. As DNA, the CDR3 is TGTGCCAGCAGCCAAGAGTGGAGGGTCTCTGGAAACACCATATATTTT. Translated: CASSQEWRVSGNTIYF.

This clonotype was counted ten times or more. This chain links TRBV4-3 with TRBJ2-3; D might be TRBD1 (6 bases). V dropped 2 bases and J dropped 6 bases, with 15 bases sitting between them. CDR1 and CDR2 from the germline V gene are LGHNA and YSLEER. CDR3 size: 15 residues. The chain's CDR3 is CASSQWYRGFDTQYF. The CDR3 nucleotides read TGCGCCAGCAGCCAATGGTATAGGGGGTTTGATACGCAGTATTTT.

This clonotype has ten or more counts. The CDR3 loop is CASSKNRDRKADTQYF. CDR3 DNA sequence: TGTGCCAGCAGTAAAAACCGGGACAGAAAAGCGGATACGCAGTATTTT. The chain uses TRBV6-1 and TRBJ2-3, with TRBD1 matching over 7 bases. CDR3 length: 16 amino acids. Trimming removed 5 bases from V and 6 bases from J; junction bases left unmatched: 14. Germline-derived CDR1 and CDR2 are MNHNS and SASEGT.

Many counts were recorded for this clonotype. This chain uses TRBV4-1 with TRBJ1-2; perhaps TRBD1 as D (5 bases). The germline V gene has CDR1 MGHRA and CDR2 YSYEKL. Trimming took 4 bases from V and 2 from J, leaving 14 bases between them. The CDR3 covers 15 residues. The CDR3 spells CASSRPLKGNYGYTF. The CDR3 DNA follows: TGCGCCAGCAGCCGGCCCTTGAAGGGGAACTATGGCTACACCTTC.

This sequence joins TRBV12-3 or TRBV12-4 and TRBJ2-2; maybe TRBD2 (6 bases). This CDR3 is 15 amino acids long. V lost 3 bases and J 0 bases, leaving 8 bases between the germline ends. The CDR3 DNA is TGTGCCAGCAGTTTTGGACTACCGAACACCGGGGAGCTGTTTTTT. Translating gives CASSFGLPNTGELFF.

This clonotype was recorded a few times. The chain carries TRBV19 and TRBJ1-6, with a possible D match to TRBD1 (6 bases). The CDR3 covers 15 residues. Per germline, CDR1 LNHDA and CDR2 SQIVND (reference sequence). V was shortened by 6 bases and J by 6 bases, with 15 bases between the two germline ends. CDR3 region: CASSFLTGGNSPLHF. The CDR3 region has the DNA TGTGCCAGTAGCTTCCTGACAGGCGGTAATTCACCCCTCCACTTT.

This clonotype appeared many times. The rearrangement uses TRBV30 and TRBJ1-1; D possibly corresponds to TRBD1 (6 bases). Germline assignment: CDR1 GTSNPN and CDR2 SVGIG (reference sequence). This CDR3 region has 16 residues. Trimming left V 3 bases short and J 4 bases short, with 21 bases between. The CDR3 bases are TGTGCCTGGAGCCTACAGGGAGGCTGGAGAAGCACTGAAGCTTTCTTT. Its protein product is CAWSLQGGWRSTEAFF.

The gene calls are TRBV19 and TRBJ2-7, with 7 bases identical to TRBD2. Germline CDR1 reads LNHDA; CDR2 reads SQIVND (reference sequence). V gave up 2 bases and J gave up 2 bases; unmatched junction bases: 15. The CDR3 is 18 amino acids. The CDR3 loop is CASSISGWSGDSPYEQYF. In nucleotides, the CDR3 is TGTGCCAGTAGTATAAGCGGTTGGAGCGGGGATTCCCCCTACGAGCAGTACTTC. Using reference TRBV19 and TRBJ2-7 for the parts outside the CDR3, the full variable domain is DGGITQSPKYLFRKEGQNVTLSCEQNLNHDAMYWYRQDPGQGLRLIYYSQIVNDFQKGDIAEGYSVSREKKESFPLTVTSAQKNPTAFYLCASSISGWSGDSPYEQYFGPGTRLTVT.

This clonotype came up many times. In DNA, the CDR3 is TGTGCCAGCAGCTACCGACAGGGGACCACGGCGAACACTGAAGCTTTCTTT. This translates into CASSYRQGTTANTEAFF. The V call is TRBV11-2, the J call TRBJ1-1; 8 nucleotides match TRBD1. V dropped 4 bases and J dropped 1; count of bases not matched to a gene: 11. CDR3 length: 17 residues. Per the germline V gene, CDR1 is SGHAT and CDR2 is FQNNGV.

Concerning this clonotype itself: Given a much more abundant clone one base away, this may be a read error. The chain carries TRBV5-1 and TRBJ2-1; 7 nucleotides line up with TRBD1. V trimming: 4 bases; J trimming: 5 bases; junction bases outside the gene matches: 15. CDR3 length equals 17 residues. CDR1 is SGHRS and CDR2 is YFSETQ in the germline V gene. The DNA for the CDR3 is TGCGCCAGCAGCGTACGAACCGGGACAGTTCTCCACAATGAGCAGTTCTTC. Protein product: CASSVRTGTVLHNEQFF.